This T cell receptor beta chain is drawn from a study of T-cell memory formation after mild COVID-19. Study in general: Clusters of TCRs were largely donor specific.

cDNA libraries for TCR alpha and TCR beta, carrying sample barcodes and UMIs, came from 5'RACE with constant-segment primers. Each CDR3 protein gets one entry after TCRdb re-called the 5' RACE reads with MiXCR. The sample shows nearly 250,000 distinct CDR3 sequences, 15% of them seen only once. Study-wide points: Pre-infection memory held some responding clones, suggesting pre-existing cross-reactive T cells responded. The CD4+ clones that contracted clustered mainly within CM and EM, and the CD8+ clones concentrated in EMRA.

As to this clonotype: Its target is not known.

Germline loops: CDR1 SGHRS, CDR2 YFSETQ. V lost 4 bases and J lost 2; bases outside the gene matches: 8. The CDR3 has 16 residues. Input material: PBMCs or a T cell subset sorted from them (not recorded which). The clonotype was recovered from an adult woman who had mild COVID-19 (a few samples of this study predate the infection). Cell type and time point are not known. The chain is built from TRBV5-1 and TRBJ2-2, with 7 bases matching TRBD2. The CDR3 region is CASSPGGTTNTGELFF. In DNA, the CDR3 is TGCGCCAGCAGCCCGGGAGGAACAACAAACACCGGGGAGCTGTTTTTT.